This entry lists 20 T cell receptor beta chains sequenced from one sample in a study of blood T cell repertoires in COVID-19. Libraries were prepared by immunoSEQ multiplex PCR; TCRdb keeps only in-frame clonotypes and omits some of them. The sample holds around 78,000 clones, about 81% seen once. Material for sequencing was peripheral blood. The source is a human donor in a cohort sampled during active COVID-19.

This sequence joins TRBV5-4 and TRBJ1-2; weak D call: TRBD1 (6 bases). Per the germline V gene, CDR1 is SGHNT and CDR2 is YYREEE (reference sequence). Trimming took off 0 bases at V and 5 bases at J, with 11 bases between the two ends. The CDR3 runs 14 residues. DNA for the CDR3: TGTGCCAGCAGCTTGGACAGGGTGGGTTATGGCTACACCTTC. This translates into CASSLDRVGYGYTF.

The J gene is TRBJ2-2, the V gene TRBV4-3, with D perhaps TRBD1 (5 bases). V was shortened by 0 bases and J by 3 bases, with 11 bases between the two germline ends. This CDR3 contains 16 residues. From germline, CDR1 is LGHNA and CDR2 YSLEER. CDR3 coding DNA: TGCGCCAGCAGCCAAGATGGGCAGGGTCACACCGGGGAGCTGTTTTTT. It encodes CASSQDGQGHTGELFF.

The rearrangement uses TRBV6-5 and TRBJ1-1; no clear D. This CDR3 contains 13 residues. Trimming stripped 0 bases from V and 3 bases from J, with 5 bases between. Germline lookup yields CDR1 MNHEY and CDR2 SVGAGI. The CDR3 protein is CASSYSRDTEAFF. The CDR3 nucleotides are TGTGCCAGCAGTTACTCGAGGGACACTGAAGCTTTCTTT.

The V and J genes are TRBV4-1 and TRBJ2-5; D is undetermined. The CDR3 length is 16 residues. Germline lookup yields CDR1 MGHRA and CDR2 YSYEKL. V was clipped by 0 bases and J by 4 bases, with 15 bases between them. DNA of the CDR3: TGCGCCAGCAGCCAAGATTGGAAGGTTTGGAGAGAGACCCAGTACTTC. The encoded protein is CASSQDWKVWRETQYF.

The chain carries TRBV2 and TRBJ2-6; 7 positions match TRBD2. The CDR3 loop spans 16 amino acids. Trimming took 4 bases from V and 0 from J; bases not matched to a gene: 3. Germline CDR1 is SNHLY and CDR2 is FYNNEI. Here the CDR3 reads CASSASGRSGANVLTF. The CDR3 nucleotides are TGTGCCAGCAGTGCTAGCGGTCGCTCTGGGGCCAACGTCCTGACTTTC.

DNA for the CDR3: TGTGCCAGCAGCGATGGACAGGGTCCGAGAGAAAAACTGTTTTTT. The encoded protein is CASSDGQGPREKLFF. This chain connects TRBV5-4 to TRBJ1-4, with 8 nucleotides matching TRBD1. The CDR3 totals 15 residues. V gave up 4 bases and J gave up 8 bases; unmatched junction bases: 10. Germline V gene sequence: CDR1 SGHNT, CDR2 YYREEE (reference sequence).

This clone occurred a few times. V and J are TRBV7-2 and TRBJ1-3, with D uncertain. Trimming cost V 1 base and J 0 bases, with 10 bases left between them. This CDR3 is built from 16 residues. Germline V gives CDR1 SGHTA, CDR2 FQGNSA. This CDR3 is CASSLEASHSGNTIYF. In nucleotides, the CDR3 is TGTGCCAGCAGCTTAGAAGCCTCCCACTCTGGAAACACCATATATTTT.

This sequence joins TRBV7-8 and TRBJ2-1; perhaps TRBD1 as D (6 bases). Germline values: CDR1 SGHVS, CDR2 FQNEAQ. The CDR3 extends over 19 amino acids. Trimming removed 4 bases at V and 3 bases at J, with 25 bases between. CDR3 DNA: TGTGCCAGCAGCTACCCTGAAATTAACAGGGACGGAAACTACAATGAGCAGTTCTTC. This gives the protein CASSYPEINRDGNYNEQFF. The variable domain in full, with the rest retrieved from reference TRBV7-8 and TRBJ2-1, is GAGVSQSPRYKVAKRGQDVALRCDPISGHVSLFWYQQALGQGPEFLTYFQNEAQLDKSGLPSDRFFAERPEGSVSTLKIQRTQQEDSAVYLCASSYPEINRDGNYNEQFFGPGTRLTVL.

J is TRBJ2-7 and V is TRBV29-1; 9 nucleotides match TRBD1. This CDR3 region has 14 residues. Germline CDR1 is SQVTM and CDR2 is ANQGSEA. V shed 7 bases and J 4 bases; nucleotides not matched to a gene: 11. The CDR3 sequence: CSAVVADRGYEQYF. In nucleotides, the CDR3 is TGCAGCGCCGTCGTCGCGGACAGGGGTTACGAGCAGTACTTC.

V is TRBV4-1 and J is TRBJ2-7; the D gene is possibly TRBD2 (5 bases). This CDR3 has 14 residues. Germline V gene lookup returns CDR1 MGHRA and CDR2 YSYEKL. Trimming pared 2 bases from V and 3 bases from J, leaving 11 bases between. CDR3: CASSQQAGDYEQYF. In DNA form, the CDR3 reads TGCGCCAGCAGCCAACAGGCCGGGGACTACGAGCAGTACTTC.

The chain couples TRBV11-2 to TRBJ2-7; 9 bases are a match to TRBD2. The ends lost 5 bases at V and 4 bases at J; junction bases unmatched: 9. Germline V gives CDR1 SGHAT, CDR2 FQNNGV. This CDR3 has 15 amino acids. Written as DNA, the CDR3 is TGTGCCAGCAGCCAATCTCTAGCGGGGAGGTACGAGCAGTACTTC. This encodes CASSQSLAGRYEQYF.

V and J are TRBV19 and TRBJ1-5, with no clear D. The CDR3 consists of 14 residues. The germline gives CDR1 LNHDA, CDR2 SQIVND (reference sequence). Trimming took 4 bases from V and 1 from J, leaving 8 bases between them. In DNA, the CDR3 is TGTGCCAGTAGTAGCCAGTACAGCAATCAGCCCCAGCATTTT. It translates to CASSSQYSNQPQHF.

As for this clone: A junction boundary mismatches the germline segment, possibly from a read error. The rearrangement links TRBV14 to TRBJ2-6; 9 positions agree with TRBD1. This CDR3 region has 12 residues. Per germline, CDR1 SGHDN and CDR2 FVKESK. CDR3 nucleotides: TGTGCCAGCAGCCGGGAGACAGGGGGAGTCCTTTTC. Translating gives CASSRETGGVLF.

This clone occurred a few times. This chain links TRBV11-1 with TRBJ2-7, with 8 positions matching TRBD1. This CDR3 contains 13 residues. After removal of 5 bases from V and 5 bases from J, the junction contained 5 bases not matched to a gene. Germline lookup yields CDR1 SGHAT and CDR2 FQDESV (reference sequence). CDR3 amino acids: CASSADRDDEQYF. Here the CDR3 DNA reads TGTGCCAGCAGCGCGGACAGGGATGACGAGCAGTACTTC.

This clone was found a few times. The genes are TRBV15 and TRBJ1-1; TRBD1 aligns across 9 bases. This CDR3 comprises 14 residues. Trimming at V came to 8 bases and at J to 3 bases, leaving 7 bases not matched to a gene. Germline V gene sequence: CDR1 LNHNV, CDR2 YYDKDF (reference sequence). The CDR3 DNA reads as TGTGCCACCCGCCGGGACAGGGAATACACTGAAGCTTTCTTT. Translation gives CATRRDREYTEAFF.

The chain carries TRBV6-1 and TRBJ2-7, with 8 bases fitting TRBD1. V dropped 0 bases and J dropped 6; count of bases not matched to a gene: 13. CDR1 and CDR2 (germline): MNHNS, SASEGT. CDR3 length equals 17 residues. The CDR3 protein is CASSEAGTGLHITEQYF. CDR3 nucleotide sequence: TGTGCCAGCAGTGAAGCGGGGACAGGCCTTCATATTACCGAGCAGTACTTC.

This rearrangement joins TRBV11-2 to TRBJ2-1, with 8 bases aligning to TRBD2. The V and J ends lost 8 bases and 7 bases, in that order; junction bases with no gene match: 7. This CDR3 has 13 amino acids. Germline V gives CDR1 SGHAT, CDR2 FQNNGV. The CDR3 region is CASGPLAVNEQFF. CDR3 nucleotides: TGTGCCAGCGGACCACTAGCGGTTAATGAGCAGTTCTTC.

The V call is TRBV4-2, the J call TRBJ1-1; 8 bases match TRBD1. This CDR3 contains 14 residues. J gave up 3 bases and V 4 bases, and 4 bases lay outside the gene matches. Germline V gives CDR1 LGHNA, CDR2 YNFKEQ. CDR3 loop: CASSRTGGDTEAFF. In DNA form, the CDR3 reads TGTGCCAGCAGCCGAACAGGGGGGGACACTGAAGCTTTCTTT.

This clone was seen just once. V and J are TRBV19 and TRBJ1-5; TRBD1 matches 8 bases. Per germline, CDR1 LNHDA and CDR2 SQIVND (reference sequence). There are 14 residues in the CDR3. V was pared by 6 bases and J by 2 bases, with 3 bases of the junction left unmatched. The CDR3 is CASSQTGGNQPQHF. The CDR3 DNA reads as TGTGCCAGTAGCCAGACAGGGGGCAATCAGCCCCAGCATTTT.

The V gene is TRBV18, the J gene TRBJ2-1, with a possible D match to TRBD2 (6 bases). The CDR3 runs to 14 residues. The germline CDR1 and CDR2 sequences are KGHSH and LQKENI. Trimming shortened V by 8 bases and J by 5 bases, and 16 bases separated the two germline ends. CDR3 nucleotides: TGTGCCAGCACACTAATTGGGGGGAACAATGAGCAGTTCTTC. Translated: CASTLIGGNNEQFF.